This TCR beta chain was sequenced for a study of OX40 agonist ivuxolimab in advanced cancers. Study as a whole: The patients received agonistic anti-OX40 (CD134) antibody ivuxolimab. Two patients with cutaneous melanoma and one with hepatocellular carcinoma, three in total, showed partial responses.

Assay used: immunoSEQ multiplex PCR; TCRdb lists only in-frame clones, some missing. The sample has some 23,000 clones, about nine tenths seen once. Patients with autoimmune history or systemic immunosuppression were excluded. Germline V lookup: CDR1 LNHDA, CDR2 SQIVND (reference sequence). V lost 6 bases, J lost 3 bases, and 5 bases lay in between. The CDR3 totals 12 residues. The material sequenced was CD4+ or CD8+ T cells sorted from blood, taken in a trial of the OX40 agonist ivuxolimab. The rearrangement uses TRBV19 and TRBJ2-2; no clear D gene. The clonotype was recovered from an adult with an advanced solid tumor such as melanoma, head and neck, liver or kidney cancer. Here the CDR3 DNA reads TGTGCCAGTAGGATGGACACCGGGGAGCTGTTTTTT. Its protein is CASRMDTGELFF.